Listed below are T cell receptor beta chains from one sample, sequenced in a study of PD-1 blockade in classical Hodgkin lymphoma. Method: immunoSEQ multiplex PCR; TCRdb's copy keeps in-frame clones and lacks some. This table holds just under 30,000 clones, just over 70% found once. The source was peripheral blood mononuclear cells (PBMCs), collected before the second cycle of nivolumab. Receptor source: a human donor with classical Hodgkin lymphoma. CDR3s include the opening cysteine and the closing phenylalanine or tryptophan. A D gene is named only where the DNA matches it firmly.

V gene | D gene | CDR3 protein
TRBV11-2 | TRBD2 | CASSPQRGLGTQYF
TRBV28 | - | CASSLISGSQETQYF
TRBV18 | - | CASSPGLNYGYTF
TRBV19 | TRBD2 | CASSIGLAEYYEQYF
TRBV7-2 | TRBD2 | CASSLGLAGYTQYF
TRBV29-1 | - | CSVLGGDYGYTF
TRBV7-2 | TRBD1 | CASSKGQGNNEQFF
TRBV28 | - | CASRTEDNYGYTF
TRBV6-1 | - | CASSDPGTRRTEAFF
TRBV27 | - | CASSSHSSGANVLTF
TRBV28 | - | CASRVHRDGTEAFF
TRBV18 | - | CASSPGTYEQYF
TRBV4-1 | TRBD2 | CASSQDTSGNPLEQYF
TRBV2 | - | CASSENGLMNTEAFF
TRBV27 | - | CASSLGLYNEQFF
TRBV11-2 | TRBD2 | CASSSQAGSYNEQFF
TRBV11-3 | TRBD2 | CASSLEGGRGETQYF
TRBV29-1 | - | CSGRGVCEF
TRBV28 | TRBD2 | CASSSLAGGRNEQFF
TRBV19 | TRBD2 | CASSLRGGVQETQYF
TRBV4-2 | TRBD2 | CASSLRTSGEFQETQYF
TRBV28 | - | CASSRPVTDSYNEQFF
TRBV7-8 | - | CASSPTSNLPQYF
TRBV7-2 | TRBD1 | CASSARQGAGTEAFF
TRBV28 | - | CASNSRGKSSYNEQFF
TRBV5-1 | - | CASSSQGTTTEQYF
TRBV6-5 | - | CASRIDRTSNQPQHF
TRBV21-1 | - | CAFLWGQGEVYGYTF
TRBV6-5 | - | CASRGGSRYGYTF
TRBV6-5 | - | CASSGGHFPEAFF
TRBV23-1 | - | CASSQSISTRGLNTEAFF
TRBV7-9 | TRBD1 | CASSFPTGIYGYTF
TRBV5-8 | TRBD1 | CASSLAGTGIPVTWAEQYF
TRBV11-3 | - | CASSLRGDNEQFF
TRBV18 | - | CASSPREYTEAFF
TRBV6-5 | - | CASSYSLYGSYEQYF
TRBV6-5 | - | CASSYRGTGELFF
TRBV4-1 | - | CASRGRDTDTQYF
TRBV5-6 | - | CASSLVLYGYTF
TRBV21-1 | - | CASSKYGDGKNIQYF
TRBV5-1 | TRBD1 | CASSSGGRGEKLFF